The entry that follows covers one T cell receptor (beta chain) sequence. The record originates from a study of cytomegalovirus exposure and HLA in healthy donors. CDR3 length equals 17 residues. With 3 bases removed from V and 0 bases from J, the gap between germline ends came to 17 bases. In germline, CDR1 is LNHDA, CDR2 SQIVND (reference sequence). A multiplex PCR was run with 60 Vbeta primers and 13 Jbeta primers. TCRdb's copy holds only in-frame clones and misses some; the assay was immunoSEQ multiplex PCR. The repertoire table contains about 210,000 clones. The sequenced sample was PBMCs. This clonotype originated in a woman aged 25 to 39 in good health and CMV-seropositive. The chain couples TRBV19 to TRBJ1-1, with D possibly being TRBD1 (5 bases). The CDR3 protein is CASSILPRQRLNTEAFF. CDR3 coding DNA: TGTGCCAGTAGTATTCTCCCCAGACAGAGATTGAACACTGAAGCTTTCTTT.